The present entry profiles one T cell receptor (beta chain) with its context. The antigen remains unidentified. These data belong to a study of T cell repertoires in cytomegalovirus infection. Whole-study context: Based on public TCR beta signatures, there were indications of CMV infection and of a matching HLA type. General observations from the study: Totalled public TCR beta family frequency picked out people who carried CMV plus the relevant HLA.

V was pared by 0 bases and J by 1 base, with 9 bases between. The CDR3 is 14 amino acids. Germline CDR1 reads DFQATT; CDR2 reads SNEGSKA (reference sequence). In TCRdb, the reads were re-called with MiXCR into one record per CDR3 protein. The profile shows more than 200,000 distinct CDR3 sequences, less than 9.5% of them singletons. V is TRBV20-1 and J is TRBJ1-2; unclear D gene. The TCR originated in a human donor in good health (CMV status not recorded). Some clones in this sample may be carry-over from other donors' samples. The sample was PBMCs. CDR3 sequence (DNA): TGCAGTGCTAGAGACCAGACACTTAACTATGGCTACACCTTC. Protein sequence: CSARDQTLNYGYTF.